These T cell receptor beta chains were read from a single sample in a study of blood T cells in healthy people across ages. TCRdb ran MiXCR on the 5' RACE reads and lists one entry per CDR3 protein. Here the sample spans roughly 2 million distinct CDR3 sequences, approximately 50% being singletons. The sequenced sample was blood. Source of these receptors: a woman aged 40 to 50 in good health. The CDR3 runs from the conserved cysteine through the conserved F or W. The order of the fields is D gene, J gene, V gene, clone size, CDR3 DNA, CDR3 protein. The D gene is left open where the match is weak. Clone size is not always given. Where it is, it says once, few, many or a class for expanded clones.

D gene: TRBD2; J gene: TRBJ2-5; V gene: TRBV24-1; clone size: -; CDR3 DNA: TGTGCCACCAGTGCGGGGACTAGCGGGTCCGGGTACCAAGAGACCCAGTACTTC; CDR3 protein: CATSAGTSGSGYQETQYF
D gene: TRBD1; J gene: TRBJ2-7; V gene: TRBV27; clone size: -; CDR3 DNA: TGTGCCTGCAGTTTACGGCAGGGGGCTACCGTGTACTTC; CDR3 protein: CACSLRQGATVYF
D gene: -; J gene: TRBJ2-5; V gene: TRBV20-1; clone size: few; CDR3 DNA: TGCAGTGCTAAACCGGGACAACCCATTGAGACCCAGTACTTC; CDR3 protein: CSAKPGQPIETQYF
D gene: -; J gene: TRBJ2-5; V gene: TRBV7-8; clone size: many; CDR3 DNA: TGTGCCAGCAGCACGACAGGTCAAGAGACCCAGTACTTC; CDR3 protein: CASSTTGQETQYF
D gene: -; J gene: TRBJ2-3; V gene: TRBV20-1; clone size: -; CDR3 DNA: TGCAGTGCCACCGCCCGGGGGTACACAGATACGCAGTATTTT; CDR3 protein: CSATARGYTDTQYF
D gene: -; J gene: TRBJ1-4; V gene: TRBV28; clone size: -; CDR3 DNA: TGTGCCAGCGGCCAGGGCACTAATGAAAAACTGTTTTTT; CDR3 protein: CASGQGTNEKLFF
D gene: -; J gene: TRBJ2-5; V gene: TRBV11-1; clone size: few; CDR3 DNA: TGTGCCAGCAGACCCGGGAAAAAAGAGACCCAGTACTTC; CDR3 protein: CASRPGKKETQYF
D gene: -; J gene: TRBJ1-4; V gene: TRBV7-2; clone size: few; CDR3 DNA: TGTGCCAGCAGCTTGACAGTCGCAACTAATGAAAAACTGTTTTTT; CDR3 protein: CASSLTVATNEKLFF
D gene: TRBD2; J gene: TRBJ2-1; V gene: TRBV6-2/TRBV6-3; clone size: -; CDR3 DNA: TGTGCCAGCAGTTCCCCCGGGGGGGCCTCCGATGAGCAGTTCTTC; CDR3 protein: CASSSPGGASDEQFF
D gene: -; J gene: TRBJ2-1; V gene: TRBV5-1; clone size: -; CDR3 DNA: TGCGCCAGCAGCTTACCCCCGTCCAATGAGCAGTTCTTC; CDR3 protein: CASSLPPSNEQFF
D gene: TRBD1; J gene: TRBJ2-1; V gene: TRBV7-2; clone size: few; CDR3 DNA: TGTGCCAGCAGCCCCCGACAGGGATCGAGCAATGAGCAGTTCTTC; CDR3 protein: CASSPRQGSSNEQFF
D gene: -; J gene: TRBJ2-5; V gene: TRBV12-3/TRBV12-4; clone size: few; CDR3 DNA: TGTGCCAGCAAACCCCGGGGGGCAGTCTACCAAGAGACCCAGTACTTC; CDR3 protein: CASKPRGAVYQETQYF
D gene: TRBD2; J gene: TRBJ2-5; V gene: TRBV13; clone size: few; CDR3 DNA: TGTGCCAGCAGCTTCGGACTAGCGGGAGGAGGGACGGAGACCCAGTACTTC; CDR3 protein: CASSFGLAGGGTETQYF
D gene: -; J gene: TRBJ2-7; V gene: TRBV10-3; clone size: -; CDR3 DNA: TGTGCCATCAGTGATGAGACGACCTACGAGCAGTACTTC; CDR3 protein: CAISDETTYEQYF
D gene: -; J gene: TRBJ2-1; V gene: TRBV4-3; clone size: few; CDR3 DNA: TGCGCCAGCAGCCAAGACCAGGGGAGGGATGAGCAGTTCTTC; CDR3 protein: CASSQDQGRDEQFF
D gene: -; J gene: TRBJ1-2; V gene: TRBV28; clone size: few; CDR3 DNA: TGTGCCAGCAGGACTACTGGAGCTAACTATGGCTACACCTTC; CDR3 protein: CASRTTGANYGYTF
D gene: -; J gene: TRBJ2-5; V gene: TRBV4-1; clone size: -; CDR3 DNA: TGCGCCAGCAGCCAAGATGGAGGGGCCCGCCAAGAGACCCAGTACTTC; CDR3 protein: CASSQDGGARQETQYF
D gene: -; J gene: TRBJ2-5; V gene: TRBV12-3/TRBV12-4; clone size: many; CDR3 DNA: TGTGCCAGCAGTGTACAGGGGGGGGAGACCCAGTACTTC; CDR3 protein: CASSVQGGETQYF
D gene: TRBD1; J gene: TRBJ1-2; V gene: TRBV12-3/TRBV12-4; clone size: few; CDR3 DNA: TGTGCCAGCAGTATGATAGGACAGGCCCTCCATGGCTACACCTTC; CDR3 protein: CASSMIGQALHGYTF
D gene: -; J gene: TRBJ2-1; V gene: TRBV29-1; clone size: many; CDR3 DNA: TGCAGCGGACTAAGAGGGATATGGAATGAGCAGTTCTTC; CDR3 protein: CSGLRGIWNEQFF
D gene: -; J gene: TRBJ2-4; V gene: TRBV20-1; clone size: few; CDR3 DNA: TGCAGTGTAGAACCTCCGGCCAAAAACATTCAGTACTTC; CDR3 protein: CSVEPPAKNIQYF
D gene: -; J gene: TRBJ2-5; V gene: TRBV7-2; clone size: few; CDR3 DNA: TGTGCCAGCAGCTTCACCGCCTCCGGGATGGGAGGTGCGACCCAGTACTTC; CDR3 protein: CASSFTASGMGGATQYF
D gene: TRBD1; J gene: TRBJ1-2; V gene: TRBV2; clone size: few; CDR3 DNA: TGTGCCAGCCAAGACAGGGGTGAGAGCTATGGCTACACCTTC; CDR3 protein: CASQDRGESYGYTF
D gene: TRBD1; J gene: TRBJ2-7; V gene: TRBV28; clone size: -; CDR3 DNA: TGTGCCAGCAGAGAAACAGGGGGTAGCGAGCAGTACTTC; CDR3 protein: CASRETGGSEQYF
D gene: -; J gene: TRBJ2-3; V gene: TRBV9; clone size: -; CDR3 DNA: TGTGCCAGCAGCGTAGGGGCTAGTCGTGGAGATACGCAGTATTTT; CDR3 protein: CASSVGASRGDTQYF
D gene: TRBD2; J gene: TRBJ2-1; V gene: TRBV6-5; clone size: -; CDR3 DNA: TGTGCCAGCAACATAGCGGGGGGGGCCGTTGAGCAGTTCTTC; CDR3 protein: CASNIAGGAVEQFF
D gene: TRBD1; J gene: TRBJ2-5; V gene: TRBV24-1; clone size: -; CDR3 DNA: TGTGCCACCAGTGATCCCGGGACAGGGACAAAGACCCAGTACTTC; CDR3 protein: CATSDPGTGTKTQYF
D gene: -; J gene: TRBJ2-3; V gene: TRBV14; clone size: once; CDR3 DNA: TGTGCCAGCAGCCCCATTATCCGAACAGATACGCAGTATTTT; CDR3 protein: CASSPIIRTDTQYF
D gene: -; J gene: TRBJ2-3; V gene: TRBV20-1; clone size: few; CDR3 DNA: TGCAGTGCTAGTTACAGCACAGATACGCAGTATTTT; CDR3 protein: CSASYSTDTQYF
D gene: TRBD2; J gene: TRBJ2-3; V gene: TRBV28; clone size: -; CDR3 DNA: TGTGCCAGCAGTTTTCCCGTTTCTGGGGGGGGGGGCACAGATACGCAGTATTTT; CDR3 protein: CASSFPVSGGGGTDTQYF
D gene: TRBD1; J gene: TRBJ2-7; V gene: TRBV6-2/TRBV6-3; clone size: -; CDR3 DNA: TGTGCCAGCAGGATGACAGGGTCCTACGAGCAGTACTTC; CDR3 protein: CASRMTGSYEQYF
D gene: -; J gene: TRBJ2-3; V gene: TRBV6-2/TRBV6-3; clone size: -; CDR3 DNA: TGTGCCAGTTCGGGCGGCAGCTCGGGTACAGATACGCAGTATTTT; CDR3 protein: CASSGGSSGTDTQYF